One and the same sample provided the 25 T cell receptor beta chains below, sequenced in a study of T cell repertoires in cytomegalovirus infection. One entry per CDR3 protein, called by TCRdb with MiXCR from the reads. This table has 150,000 to 200,000 distinct CDR3 sequences, approximately 15% appearing once. Sequencing was performed on PBMCs. These receptor sequences come from a human donor in good health (CMV status not recorded). Some clones in this sample may be carry-over from other donors' samples.

This clonotype was recorded at least ten times. This chain uses TRBV28 with TRBJ2-1; 7 nucleotides match TRBD2. V shed 5 bases, J shed 2 bases, and the junction held 15 bases outside the gene matches. This CDR3 contains 18 residues. Germline V lookup: CDR1 MDHEN, CDR2 SYDVKM. The DNA of the CDR3 is TGTGCCAGCAGTGCGGTGGGCCTAGCGGTTGGTACCTACAATGAGCAGTTCTTC. Protein: CASSAVGLAVGTYNEQFF.

This clonotype came up a few times. The V gene is TRBV27, the J gene TRBJ2-7, with 9 bases identical to TRBD2. Trimming cost V 0 bases and J 2 bases; bases outside gene matches: 11. Germline V CDR1 and CDR2: MNHEY, SMNVEV (reference sequence). The CDR3 has 18 residues. CDR3 residues: CASSLSRGSGGAPYEQYF. CDR3 DNA sequence: TGTGCCAGCAGTTTATCGAGGGGTAGCGGGGGCGCGCCCTACGAGCAGTACTTC.

V usage is TRBV10-3 and J usage is TRBJ2-7; D is ambiguous. This CDR3 contains 18 residues. Germline V lookup: CDR1 ENHRY, CDR2 SYGVKD. V dropped 0 bases and J dropped 0 bases, with 18 bases sitting between them. The CDR3: CAISESPGELTSSYEQYF. The CDR3 region has the DNA TGTGCCATCAGTGAGTCTCCTGGCGAACTGACGTCCTCCTACGAGCAGTACTTC.

This chain uses TRBV20-1 with TRBJ2-6; weak D call: TRBD1 (5 bases). Germline V gene lookup returns CDR1 DFQATT and CDR2 SNEGSKA (reference sequence). The ends were cut back, 4 bases at V and 0 bases at J, with 10 bases in the middle. There are 15 residues in the CDR3. CDR3 in DNA: TGCAGTGCTACAAGGGGCAGCTCTGGGGCCAACGTCCTGACTTTC. This sequence encodes CSATRGSSGANVLTF.

This clonotype showed up many times. This rearrangement joins TRBV6-1 to TRBJ2-7; the match to TRBD1 covers 8 bases. V shed 5 bases and J 4 bases; nucleotides not matched to a gene: 10. The CDR3 is 15 amino acids. Germline V lookup: CDR1 MNHNS, CDR2 SASEGT. The CDR3 protein is CASSSKGQGIYEQYF. The CDR3 nucleotides read TGTGCCAGCAGTTCGAAAGGACAGGGAATTTACGAGCAGTACTTC.

The table lists this clonotype with many counts. The chain employs TRBV7-2 and TRBJ1-4, with D maybe TRBD1 (5 bases). Germline values: CDR1 SGHTA, CDR2 FQGNSA. The CDR3 has 15 amino acids. Trimming removed 2 bases from V and 3 bases from J, with 10 bases in between. CDR3 in DNA: TGTGCCAGCAGCTTATCGGGGGGAGCTAATGAAAAACTGTTTTTT. Encoded protein: CASSLSGGANEKLFF.

Ten or more counts support this clonotype. This chain joins TRBV7-8 and TRBJ2-5; maybe TRBD1 (5 bases). The CDR3 contains 12 residues. The germline V gene has CDR1 SGHVS and CDR2 FQNEAQ. V shed 4 bases and J shed 7 bases, with 10 bases lying between them. The CDR3 region is CASSSPQGTQYF. In nucleotides, the CDR3 is TGTGCCAGCAGCTCACCTCAGGGGACCCAGTACTTC.

This clonotype was recorded at least ten times. V and J are TRBV24-1 and TRBJ2-7, with 8 bases matching TRBD1. J was trimmed by 3 bases and V by 3 bases; bases with no gene match: 9. This CDR3 comprises 16 residues. Germline V gene lookup returns CDR1 KGHDR and CDR2 SFDVKD. The DNA of the CDR3 is TGTGCCACCAGTGATGCCGGACAGGGTGGGTTCTACGAGCAGTACTTC. Encoded protein: CATSDAGQGGFYEQYF.

This clonotype was seen ten or more times. The rearrangement joins TRBV20-1 to TRBJ2-5; 11 bases map to TRBD2. V shed 6 bases and J 5 bases; nucleotides not matched to a gene: 11. The CDR3 covers 15 residues. Germline loops: CDR1 DFQATT, CDR2 SNEGSKA (reference sequence). The CDR3 bases are TGCAGTGCGCAGAGAGGTAGCGGGGGGGCGGAGACCCAGTACTTC. It specifies CSAQRGSGGAETQYF.

In its sample, this clonotype was seen many times. The chain recombines TRBV7-2 with TRBJ2-5; 9 bases line up with TRBD2. This CDR3 has 17 residues. Germline CDR1 reads SGHTA; CDR2 reads FQGNSA. Trimming removed 0 bases from V and 0 bases from J; junction bases left unmatched: 5. For the CDR3, the DNA is TGTGCCAGCAGCTTAGCGATGGCGGGAGGGGACCAAGAGACCCAGTACTTC. It is translated as CASSLAMAGGDQETQYF. Filled out from reference TRBV7-2 and TRBJ2-5, the complete variable domain reads GAGVSQSPSNKVTEKGKDVELRCDPISGHTALYWYRQSLGQGLEFLIYFQGNSAPDKSGLPSDRFSAERTGGSVSTLTIQRTQQEDSAVYLCASSLAMAGGDQETQYFGPGTRLLVL.

The genes are TRBV11-3 and TRBJ2-1, with 14 bases lining up with TRBD2. V lost 5 bases, J lost 7 bases, and 4 bases stayed unmatched. CDR3 length: 15 amino acids. Germline V gene data show CDR1 as SGHNT and CDR2 as YENEEA. This CDR3 reads CASSGGLAGGNEQFF. CDR3 coding DNA: TGTGCCAGCAGCGGCGGACTAGCGGGAGGAAATGAGCAGTTCTTC.

This clonotype has a handful of counts. The rearrangement joins TRBV2 to TRBJ2-7, with D perhaps matching TRBD1 or TRBD2 (5 bases each). Trimming left V 8 bases short and J 5 bases short, with 16 bases between. This CDR3 spans 13 amino acids. The germline CDR1 and CDR2 sequences are SNHLY and FYNNEI. CDR3 amino acids: CASGTPGIHEQYF. CDR3 DNA: TGTGCCAGCGGGACCCCAGGGATCCACGAGCAGTACTTC. The variable domain in full, completed from reference TRBV2 and TRBJ2-7, reads EPEVTQTPSHQVTQMGQEVILRCVPISNHLYFYWYRQILGQKVEFLVSFYNNEISEKSEIFDDQFSVERPDGSNFTLKIRSTKLEDSAMYFCASGTPGIHEQYFGPGTRLTVT.

This clonotype was picked up a small number of times. V is TRBV20-1 and J is TRBJ2-5, with D tentatively TRBD1 (6 bases). With 3 bases removed from V and 5 bases from J, the gap between germline ends came to 13 bases. The germline gives CDR1 DFQATT, CDR2 SNEGSKA (reference sequence). CDR3 length equals 13 residues. The CDR3 sequence: CSASGGRLETQYF. The DNA of the CDR3 is TGCAGTGCTAGTGGGGGCAGGCTGGAGACCCAGTACTTC.

The chain's CDR3 is CASGFRTGLNTEAFF. DNA of the CDR3: TGTGCTAGTGGTTTTCGGACAGGCCTAAACACTGAAGCTTTCTTT. The rearrangement links TRBV12-5 to TRBJ1-1, with 7 bases aligning to TRBD1. CDR3 length: 15 residues. Trimming removed 3 bases from V and 2 bases from J; junction bases left unmatched: 6. Germline V gene sequence: CDR1 LGHNT, CDR2 FRNRAP.

V is TRBV7-2 and J is TRBJ2-3; D may be TRBD2 (5 bases). With 1 base removed from V and 12 bases from J, the gap between germline ends came to 11 bases. CDR1 is SGHTA, CDR2 FQGNSA, per germline. This CDR3 has 12 residues. CDR3 DNA: TGTGCCAGCAGCTTAGTGCTGGAGGCCCAGTATTTT. Its protein is CASSLVLEAQYF.

In its sample, this clonotype was seen many times. This chain's CDR3 is CASSRTLNTEAFF. DNA for the CDR3: TGTGCCAGCAGCCGGACACTGAACACTGAAGCTTTCTTT. The chain joins TRBV7-2 to TRBJ1-1; tentatively, D is TRBD1 (5 bases). The CDR3 contains 13 residues. Per the germline V gene, CDR1 is SGHTA and CDR2 is FQGNSA. The V and J ends lost 5 bases and 0 bases respectively, with 7 bases between them. The whole variable domain, remainder taken from reference TRBV7-2 and TRBJ1-1, is GAGVSQSPSNKVTEKGKDVELRCDPISGHTALYWYRQSLGQGLEFLIYFQGNSAPDKSGLPSDRFSAERTGGSVSTLTIQRTQQEDSAVYLCASSRTLNTEAFFGQGTRLTVV.

This clonotype was counted a few times. V and J are TRBV20-1 and TRBJ1-2; 7 nucleotides align to TRBD1. The CDR3 length is 15 residues. The V gene's germline CDR1 is DFQATT and CDR2 SNEGSKA (reference sequence). V was clipped by 0 bases and J by 2 bases; unmatched bases: 6. The CDR3 region is CSAREGGGRNYGYTF. CDR3 bases: TGCAGTGCTAGAGAAGGAGGGGGCAGGAACTATGGCTACACCTTC.

This clonotype was counted between two and nine times. This chain links TRBV7-9 with TRBJ1-5; TRBD1 aligns across 9 bases. The CDR3 is 15 residues long. The V gene's germline CDR1 is SEHNR and CDR2 FQNEAQ (reference sequence). J was trimmed by 5 bases and V by 5 bases; bases with no gene match: 7. This CDR3 is CASSQDRGGDQPQHF. CDR3 DNA: TGTGCCAGCAGCCAGGACAGGGGTGGGGATCAGCCCCAGCATTTT.

V gene TRBV5-6 combines with J gene TRBJ2-1; maybe TRBD1 (5 bases). The CDR3 loop spans 13 amino acids. Germline-derived CDR1 and CDR2 are SGHDT and YYEEEE. V dropped 1 base and J dropped 4 bases, with 6 bases sitting between them. CDR3: CASSLQGYNEQFF. The DNA of the CDR3 is TGTGCCAGCAGCTTGCAGGGTTACAATGAGCAGTTCTTC.

The V call is TRBV28, the J call TRBJ1-2, with D possibly TRBD1 on 5 matching bases. Germline CDR1 is MDHEN and CDR2 is SYDVKM. This CDR3 spans 15 amino acids. The V end lost 4 bases, the J end lost 5 bases, and 17 bases lay between the germline ends. CDR3 sequence reads: CASSSPGQDRYGYTF. The CDR3 nucleotides read TGTGCCAGCAGTTCCCCGGGGCAGGATCGGTATGGCTACACCTTC.

The chain links TRBV5-1 to TRBJ2-3, with D possibly matching TRBD1 (7 bases). Deletions cut 0 bases from V and 6 bases from J, with 11 bases between. This CDR3 has 14 residues. In germline, CDR1 is SGHRS, CDR2 YFSETQ. CDR3 sequence reads: CASSLGQGGDTQYF. CDR3 nucleotides: TGCGCCAGCAGCTTGGGACAGGGAGGTGATACGCAGTATTTT.

This clonotype was recorded at least ten times. The chain is built from TRBV29-1 and TRBJ1-2, with D possibly TRBD1 on 6 matching bases. Trimming took 6 bases from V and 6 from J, leaving 20 bases between them. This CDR3 has 14 amino acids. CDR1 is SQVTM, CDR2 ANQGSEA, per germline. The CDR3 loop reads CSVFIPRGSNGYTF. Written as DNA, the CDR3 is TGCAGCGTCTTTATCCCGAGGGGGTCTAATGGCTACACCTTC.

This clonotype has ten or more counts. The chain is built from TRBV28 and TRBJ1-2; no firm D call. Trimming cost V 5 bases and J 8 bases, with 21 bases left between them. The germline V gene encodes CDR1 MDHEN and CDR2 SYDVKM. The CDR3 is made up of 15 amino acids. DNA for the CDR3: TGTGCCAGCAGTCCCCTGGCTGGGTTTAGTCGAGGCTACACCTTC. Residues: CASSPLAGFSRGYTF.

This clonotype appeared many times. The genes are TRBV7-6 and TRBJ1-1; D is possibly TRBD1 (5 bases). CDR1 and CDR2 from the germline V gene are SGHVS and FNYEAQ. The CDR3 loop spans 13 amino acids. Trimming stripped 5 bases from V and 1 base from J, with 8 bases between. CDR3: CASSAGPNTEAFF. The DNA for the CDR3 is TGTGCCAGCAGCGCAGGGCCGAACACTGAAGCTTTCTTT.

This clonotype was detected ten times or more. The chain uses TRBV6-1 and TRBJ1-1; 7 bases are shared with TRBD1. Per germline, CDR1 MNHNS and CDR2 SASEGT. J gave up 8 bases and V 10 bases, and 16 bases lay outside the gene matches. The CDR3 covers 14 residues. The CDR3 protein is CATMGQSRRGEAFF. DNA for the CDR3: TGTGCCACTATGGGACAGTCGAGGAGAGGGGAAGCTTTCTTT.